Listed here are 11 T cell receptor beta chains from one sample, sequenced in a study of blood T cells in healthy people across ages. Using a J-beta primer mix together with a sample-barcoded 5' primer, a second PCR was run for roughly 6 to 12 cycles. TCRdb fed the 5' RACE reads into MiXCR, producing one record per CDR3 protein. Among roughly 900,000 distinct CDR3 sequences listed, 29% were seen once. Sequenced material: blood. The receptors derive from a woman of 80 years or more in good health.

Remarks on this clonotype: The junction does not match germline at one end; this may be a read error. The rearrangement links TRBV4-1 to TRBJ1-2; D might be TRBD1 (6 bases). CDR1 is MGHRA, CDR2 YSYEKL, per germline. CDR3 length: 14 amino acids. The CDR3 DNA is TGCACCAGCAGCCAAGAGACAGGACTATATGGCTACACCTTC. As protein: CTSSQETGLYGYTF.

The chain has TRBV7-2 and TRBJ2-3, with a possible D match to TRBD2 (5 bases). The V end was cut by 2 bases, the J end by 7 bases, with 16 bases between. The CDR3 is 15 residues long. Germline values: CDR1 SGHTA, CDR2 FQGNSA. The CDR3 DNA reads TGTGCCAGCAGCTTAATCGGGGATCTGCTGAATACGCAGTATTTT. Protein sequence: CASSLIGDLLNTQYF.

On this clonotype itself: Since a much larger clone is just one base distant, this may be a read error. The chain couples TRBV6-5 to TRBJ1-2, with a possible D match to TRBD1 (6 bases). The CDR3 is 15 residues long. Germline V gene lookup returns CDR1 MNHEY and CDR2 SVGAGI. The CDR3 bases are TGTGCCAGCAGAACGGACAGAACGCAAAACTATGGCTGCACCTTC. Translation: CASRTDRTQNYGCTF.

Comment on this clonotype: Since a much larger clone is just one base distant, this may be a read error. The chain employs TRBV5-6 and TRBJ2-7, with D perhaps TRBD1 (6 bases). The assigned J gene may be wrong: the sequence end matches TRBJ2-4 better. CDR3 length: 16 amino acids. CDR1 and CDR2 (germline): SGHDT, YYEEEE. The CDR3 sequence: CACSLAPGTTKNIQYF. The CDR3 DNA follows: TGTGCCTGCAGCCTGGCGCCCGGGACAACCAAAAACATTCAGTACTTC.

The chain employs TRBV7-9 and TRBJ1-2; TRBD1 agrees at 9 bases. Germline CDR1 SEHNR, CDR2 FQNEAQ (reference sequence). The CDR3 loop spans 15 amino acids. V gave up 0 bases and J gave up 8 bases; unmatched junction bases: 7. Here the CDR3 reads CASSLARQGDGGYTF. The CDR3 DNA is TGTGCCAGCAGCTTAGCGCGACAGGGGGACGGCGGCTACACCTTC.

The chain combines TRBV29-1 with TRBJ1-1; 7 nucleotides line up with TRBD1. The CDR3 loop spans 12 amino acids. The V and J ends lost 5 bases and 4 bases, in that order; junction bases with no gene match: 4. Germline CDR1 reads SQVTM; CDR2 reads ANQGSEA. CDR3 in amino acids: CSVKQGITEAFF. CDR3 DNA: TGCAGCGTTAAACAGGGGATCACTGAAGCTTTCTTT.

There are many counts of this clonotype. This sequence joins TRBV27 and TRBJ1-2, with D maybe TRBD1 (5 bases). The CDR3 is 16 residues long. The V and J ends lost 0 bases and 0 bases respectively, with 11 bases between them. CDR1 is MNHEY, CDR2 SMNVEV, per germline (reference sequence). CDR3 sequence (DNA): TGTGCCAGCAGTTTATCGGGGACGGCTACTAACTATGGCTACACCTTC. It encodes CASSLSGTATNYGYTF.

This clonotype was observed a few times. A read error may be the cause here, since a much bigger clone is one base away. The chain couples TRBV12-3 or TRBV12-4 to TRBJ1-1; D is unresolved. Between the trimmed V and J ends, which lost 6 bases and 4 bases, there was a span of 18 bases. The CDR3 sequence is 15 residues long. The CDR3 loop is CASSLARRSGTEAFF. Written as DNA, the CDR3 is TGTGCCAGCAGCCTTGCGCGGAGGAGCGGCACTGAAGCTTTCTTT.

Comments on this clonotype: An end of the junction differs from the germline gene, which may be a read error. The chain is built from TRBV2 and TRBJ1-5; 10 bases are a match to TRBD1. CDR1 is SNHLY and CDR2 is FYNNEI in the germline V gene. This CDR3 spans 14 amino acids. The DNA of the CDR3 is TGTGCCAGCAGTGGGGGACAGGGGAATCAGCCCCGGCATTTT. It yields the protein CASSGGQGNQPRHF.

This clonotype was recorded many times. This rearrangement joins TRBV4-1 to TRBJ2-3; 7 bases are a match to TRBD2. Trimming took 1 base from V and 2 from J; bases not matched to a gene: 3. The V gene's germline CDR1 is MGHRA and CDR2 YSYEKL. The CDR3 is made up of 15 amino acids. CDR3 amino acids: CASSQVSGVTDTQYF. The CDR3 DNA reads TGCGCCAGCAGCCAAGTAAGCGGGGTCACAGATACGCAGTATTTT.

The rearrangement joins TRBV5-1 to TRBJ1-5; possibly TRBD1 for D (6 bases). Trimming stripped 1 base from V and 0 bases from J, with 8 bases between. CDR1 and CDR2 (germline): SGHRS, YFSETQ. This CDR3 comprises 15 residues. The CDR3 is CASSLSGASNQPQHF. The CDR3 bases are TGCGCCAGCAGCTTGTCGGGGGCTAGCAATCAGCCCCAGCATTTT.